Included here is one T cell receptor (beta chain) sequence, with context. V lost 8 bases, J lost 7 bases, and 7 bases stayed unmatched. The CDR3 is made up of 12 amino acids. Repertoires were generated with immunoSEQ multiplex PCR, while TCRdb's copy carries only in-frame clones and drops some. The sample records about 100,000 clones, over 70% being singletons. The record originates from a study of blood T cell repertoires in COVID-19. The receptor was derived from a man between 60 and 75 years old with acute or convalescent COVID-19. The sequenced material came from peripheral blood. The J gene is TRBJ2-7, the V gene TRBV12-3 or TRBV12-4; 8 bases line up with TRBD1. Written as DNA, the CDR3 is TGTGCCAGCGGACAGGGACCTTTGGAGCAGTACTTC. Amino acids: CASGQGPLEQYF.